A single TCR beta chain is shown here with its context. Its antigen remains unknown. Germline lookup yields CDR1 SGHRS and CDR2 YFSETQ. The V gene end was trimmed by 4 bases and the J gene end by 2 bases; junction bases not matched to a gene: 7. The CDR3 is made up of 16 amino acids. Healthy Caucasians supplied all donations. This record belongs to a study of identical twins. Study-level findings and limits: Invariant MAIT and iNKT cells may have partly biased zero-insertion analyses.

TCRdb independently ran MiXCR on the 5' RACE reads; one entry per CDR3 protein. The sample consists of roughly 1,500,000 distinct CDR3 sequences, about 30% of them appearing once. This rearrangement joins TRBV5-1 to TRBJ2-1; 9 bases line up with TRBD2. The receptor was isolated from a newborn girl in good health. The sample was cord blood. The CDR3 loop is CASSPLSSGAYNEQFF. DNA for the CDR3: TGCGCCAGCAGCCCCCTGTCTAGCGGGGCCTACAATGAGCAGTTCTTC.